Below, 10 T cell receptor beta chains from the same sample are listed, as sequenced in a study of blood T cell repertoires in COVID-19. Clones were sequenced by immunoSEQ multiplex PCR, and TCRdb holds only the in-frame ones, with some missing. The sample shows 250,000 to 300,000 clones, 80% to 95% of them seen only once. Specimen: PBMCs or T cells enriched from blood (not recorded which). These receptors all stem from a woman aged 25 to 39 who had recovered from COVID-19.

V gene TRBV30 combines with J gene TRBJ1-5, with 8 bases aligning to TRBD1. The CDR3 totals 16 residues. Germline lookup yields CDR1 GTSNPN and CDR2 SVGIG (reference sequence). V gave up 0 bases and J gave up 4 bases; unmatched junction bases: 8. Written as DNA, the CDR3 is TGTGCCTGGAGTGTATTCCAGGGGGCGGGTAATCAGCCCCAGCATTTT. It codes for CAWSVFQGAGNQPQHF.

The chain uses TRBV27 and TRBJ2-7, with 7 nucleotides matching TRBD1. Trimming removed 3 bases from V and 3 bases from J; junction bases left unmatched: 8. This CDR3 is built from 15 residues. The germline V gene encodes CDR1 MNHEY and CDR2 SMNVEV (reference sequence). Written as DNA, the CDR3 is TGTGCCAGCAGTTTGAAGGGTCAGGGGGTCTACGAGCAGTACTTC. Residues: CASSLKGQGVYEQYF.

The rearrangement links TRBV4-1 to TRBJ1-1; D gene unclear. Trimming shortened V by 0 bases and J by 4 bases, and 12 bases separated the two germline ends. The CDR3 contains 15 residues. Looked up from germline, CDR1 is MGHRA and CDR2 is YSYEKL. The CDR3 region is CASSQDTGAGTEAFF. CDR3 DNA sequence: TGCGCCAGCAGCCAAGATACCGGTGCGGGCACTGAAGCTTTCTTT.

The chain recombines TRBV15 with TRBJ1-3; a possible D gene is TRBD1 (5 bases). V was trimmed by 7 bases and J by 2 bases, leaving 12 bases between them. The CDR3 is made up of 14 amino acids. Per the germline V gene, CDR1 is LNHNV and CDR2 is YYDKDF (reference sequence). The CDR3 protein is CATTLGGTGNTIYF. The DNA of the CDR3 is TGTGCCACCACCTTGGGGGGGACTGGAAACACCATATATTTT.

The chain uses TRBV10-3 and TRBJ2-2; no reliable D call. The CDR3 has 13 amino acids. Per the germline V gene, CDR1 is ENHRY and CDR2 is SYGVKD. The V gene lost 3 bases and the J gene lost 5 bases, with 7 bases spanning the gap. CDR3 sequence (DNA): TGTGCCATCAGTGAATCGGGTACCGGGGAGCTGTTTTTT. As protein: CAISESGTGELFF.

This clone has only one observation. The chain carries TRBV6-2 or TRBV6-3 and TRBJ2-7; 10 bases agree with TRBD2. This CDR3 region has 15 residues. Per germline, CDR1 MNHEY and CDR2 SVGEGT. After removal of 2 bases from V and 7 bases from J, the junction contained 8 bases not matched to a gene. The CDR3 region is CASSYPGLALREQYF. The CDR3, as DNA: TGTGCCAGCAGTTACCCGGGACTAGCGCTACGGGAGCAGTACTTC.

This chain joins TRBV28 and TRBJ1-5; D is unclear. The V end was cut by 5 bases, the J end by 9 bases, with 20 bases between. The CDR3 totals 15 residues. Germline V gene lookup returns CDR1 MDHEN and CDR2 SYDVKM. CDR3 protein: CASSPGLPGGGPQHF. For the CDR3, the DNA is TGTGCCAGCAGTCCGGGCCTCCCGGGAGGCGGGCCCCAGCATTTT.

The chain employs TRBV18 and TRBJ1-5, with 9 bases identical to TRBD1. This CDR3 spans 14 amino acids. Germline-derived CDR1 and CDR2 are KGHSH and LQKENI. V trimming: 4 bases; J trimming: 5 bases; junction bases outside the gene matches: 3. The CDR3 nucleotides read TGTGCCAGCTCACTTACAGGGGGCGATCAGCCCCAGCATTTT. Translated: CASSLTGGDQPQHF.

The chain carries TRBV10-1 and TRBJ2-4; 9 bases fit TRBD1. After removal of 3 bases from V and 0 bases from J, the junction contained 6 bases not matched to a gene. CDR1 is WNHNN and CDR2 is SYGVQD in the germline V gene (reference sequence). The CDR3 loop spans 17 amino acids. This CDR3 reads CASSEGQGSLAKNIQYF. The CDR3 DNA reads as TGCGCCAGCAGTGAAGGACAGGGGTCGTTAGCCAAAAACATTCAGTACTTC.

The V call is TRBV7-9, the J call TRBJ2-1, with 8 bases that match TRBD2. This CDR3 spans 17 amino acids. Trimming at V came to 3 bases and at J to 9 bases, leaving 16 bases not matched to a gene. Germline CDR1 is SEHNR and CDR2 is FQNEAQ (reference sequence). The DNA of the CDR3 is TGTGCCAGCAGCTTCCACGGGATTGCGACTAGCGAGGGTGAGCAGTTCTTC. Its protein is CASSFHGIATSEGEQFF. Filled out from reference TRBV7-9 and TRBJ2-1, the complete variable domain reads DTGVSQNPRHKITKRGQNVTFRCDPISEHNRLYWYRQTLGQGPEFLTYFQNEAQLEKSRLLSDRFSAERPKGSFSTLEIQRTEQGDSAMYLCASSFHGIATSEGEQFFGPGTRLTVL.